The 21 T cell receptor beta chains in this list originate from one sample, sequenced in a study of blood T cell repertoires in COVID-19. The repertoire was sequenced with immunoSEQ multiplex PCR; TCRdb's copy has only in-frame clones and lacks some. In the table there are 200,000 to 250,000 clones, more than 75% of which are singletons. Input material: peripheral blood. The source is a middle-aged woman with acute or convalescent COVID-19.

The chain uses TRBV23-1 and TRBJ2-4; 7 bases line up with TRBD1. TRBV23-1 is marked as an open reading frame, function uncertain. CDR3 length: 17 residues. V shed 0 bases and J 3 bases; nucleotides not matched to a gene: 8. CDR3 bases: TGCGCCAGCAGTCAATCTACAGGGGTCGTCGACAAAAACATTCAGTACTTC. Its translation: CASSQSTGVVDKNIQYF.

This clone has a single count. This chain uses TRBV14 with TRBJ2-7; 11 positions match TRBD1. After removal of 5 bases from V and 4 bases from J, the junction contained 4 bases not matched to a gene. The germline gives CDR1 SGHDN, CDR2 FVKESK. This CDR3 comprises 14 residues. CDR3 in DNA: TGTGCCAGCAGCTTCCGGGACAGGGGGTACGAGCAGTACTTC. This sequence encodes CASSFRDRGYEQYF.

CDR3 nucleotide sequence: TGTGCCAGCTCACCGGCAGAGACCCAGTACTTC. It is translated as CASSPAETQYF. The J gene is TRBJ2-5, the V gene TRBV18, with D hard to call. Trimming left V 3 bases short and J 4 bases short, with 3 bases between. This CDR3 contains 11 residues. Germline V gene sequence: CDR1 KGHSH, CDR2 LQKENI.

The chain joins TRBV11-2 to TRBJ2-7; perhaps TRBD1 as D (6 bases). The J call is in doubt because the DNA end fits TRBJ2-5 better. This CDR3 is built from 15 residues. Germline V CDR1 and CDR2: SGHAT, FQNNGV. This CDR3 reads CASSLEFQGWKTQYF. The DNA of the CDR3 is TGTGCCAGCAGCTTAGAATTCCAGGGGTGGAAGACCCAGTACTTC.

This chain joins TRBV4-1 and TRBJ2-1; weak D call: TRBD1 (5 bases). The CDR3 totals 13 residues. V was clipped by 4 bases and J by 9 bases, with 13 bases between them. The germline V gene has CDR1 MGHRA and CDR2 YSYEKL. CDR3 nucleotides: TGCGCCAGCAGCCTGACAGACGTCAGTGAGCAGTTCTTC. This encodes CASSLTDVSEQFF.

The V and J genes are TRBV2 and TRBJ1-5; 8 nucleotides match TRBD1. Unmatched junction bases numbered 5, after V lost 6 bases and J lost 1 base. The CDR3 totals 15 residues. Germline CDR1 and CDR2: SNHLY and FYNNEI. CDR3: CASRGQGRSNQPQHF. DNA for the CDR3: TGTGCCAGCAGAGGACAGGGACGAAGCAATCAGCCCCAGCATTTT.

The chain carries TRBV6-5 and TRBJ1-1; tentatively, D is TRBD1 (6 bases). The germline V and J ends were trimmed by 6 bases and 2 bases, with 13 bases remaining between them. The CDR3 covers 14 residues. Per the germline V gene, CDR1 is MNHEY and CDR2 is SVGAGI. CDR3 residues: CASSLQGRNTEAFF. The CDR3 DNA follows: TGTGCCAGCAGCTTACAGGGTAGAAACACTGAAGCTTTCTTT.

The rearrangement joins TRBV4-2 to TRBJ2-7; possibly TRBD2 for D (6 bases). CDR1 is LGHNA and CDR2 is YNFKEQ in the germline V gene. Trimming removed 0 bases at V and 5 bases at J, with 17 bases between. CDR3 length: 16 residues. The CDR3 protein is CASSQDAGLRPNEQYF. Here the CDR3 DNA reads TGTGCCAGCAGCCAAGACGCCGGACTACGACCTAACGAGCAGTACTTC.

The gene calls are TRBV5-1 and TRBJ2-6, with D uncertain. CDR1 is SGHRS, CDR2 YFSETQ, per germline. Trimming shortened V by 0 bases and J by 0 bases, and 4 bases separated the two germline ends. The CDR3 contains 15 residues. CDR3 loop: CASSLGDSGANVLTF. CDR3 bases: TGCGCCAGCAGCTTGGGAGACTCTGGGGCCAACGTCCTGACTTTC. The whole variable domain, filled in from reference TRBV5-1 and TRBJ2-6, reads KAGVTQTPRYLIKTRGQQVTLSCSPISGHRSVSWYQQTPGQGLQFLFEYFSETQRNKGNFPGRFSGRQFSNSRSEMNVSTLELGDSALYLCASSLGDSGANVLTFGAGSRLTVL.

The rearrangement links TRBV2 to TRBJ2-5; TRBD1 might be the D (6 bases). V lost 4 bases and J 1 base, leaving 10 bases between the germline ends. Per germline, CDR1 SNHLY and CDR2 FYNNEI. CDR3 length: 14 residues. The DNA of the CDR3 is TGTGCCAGCAGTGGCCGGGACATCCAAGAGACCCAGTACTTC. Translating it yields CASSGRDIQETQYF.

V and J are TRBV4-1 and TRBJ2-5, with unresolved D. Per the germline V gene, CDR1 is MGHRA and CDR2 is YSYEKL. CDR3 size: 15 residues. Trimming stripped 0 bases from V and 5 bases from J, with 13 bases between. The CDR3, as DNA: TGCGCCAGCAGCCAAGATGGGCTAACTGAGGAGACCCAGTACTTC. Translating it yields CASSQDGLTEETQYF.

The DNA for the CDR3 is TGCGCCAGCAAAAGGGACTCCTCATCGGAGCAGTATTTT. Encoded protein: CASKRDSSSEQYF. This chain uses TRBV10-1 with TRBJ2-3; tentatively, D is TRBD2 (6 bases). The CDR3 is 13 residues long. Germline V CDR1 and CDR2: WNHNN, SYGVQD (reference sequence). V lost 7 bases, J lost 11 bases, and 19 bases lay in between.

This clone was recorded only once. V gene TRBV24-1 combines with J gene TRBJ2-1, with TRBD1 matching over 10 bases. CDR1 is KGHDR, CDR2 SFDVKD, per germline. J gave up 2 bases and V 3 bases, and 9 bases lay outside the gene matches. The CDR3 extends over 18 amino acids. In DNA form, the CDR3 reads TGTGCCACCAGTGATGTGGGACAGGGGCGGATCACCTACAATGAGCAGTTCTTC. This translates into CATSDVGQGRITYNEQFF.

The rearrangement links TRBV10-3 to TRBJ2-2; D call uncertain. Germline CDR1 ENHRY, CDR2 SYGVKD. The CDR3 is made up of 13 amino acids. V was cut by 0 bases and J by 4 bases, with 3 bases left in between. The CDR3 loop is CAISESRTGELFF. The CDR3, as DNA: TGTGCCATCAGTGAGTCGCGCACCGGGGAGCTGTTTTTT.

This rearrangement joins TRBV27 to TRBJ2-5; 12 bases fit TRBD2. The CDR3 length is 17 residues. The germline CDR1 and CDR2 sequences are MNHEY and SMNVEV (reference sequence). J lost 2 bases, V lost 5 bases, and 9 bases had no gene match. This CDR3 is CASSEDGGTSGQETQYF. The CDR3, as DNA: TGTGCCAGCAGTGAAGATGGCGGGACTAGCGGGCAAGAGACCCAGTACTTC.

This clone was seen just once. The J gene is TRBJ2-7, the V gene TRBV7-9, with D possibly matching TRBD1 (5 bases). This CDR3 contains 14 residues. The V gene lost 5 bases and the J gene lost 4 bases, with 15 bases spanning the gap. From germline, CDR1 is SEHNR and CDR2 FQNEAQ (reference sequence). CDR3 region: CASSIRQRPYEQYF. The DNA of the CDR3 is TGTGCCAGCAGCATCCGACAGAGACCGTACGAGCAGTACTTC.

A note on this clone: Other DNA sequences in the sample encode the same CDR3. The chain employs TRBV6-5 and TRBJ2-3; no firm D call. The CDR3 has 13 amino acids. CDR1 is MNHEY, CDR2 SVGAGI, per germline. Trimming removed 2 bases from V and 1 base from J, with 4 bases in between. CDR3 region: CASSYRGTDTQYF. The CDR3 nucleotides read TGTGCCAGCAGTTACCGCGGCACAGATACGCAGTATTTT.

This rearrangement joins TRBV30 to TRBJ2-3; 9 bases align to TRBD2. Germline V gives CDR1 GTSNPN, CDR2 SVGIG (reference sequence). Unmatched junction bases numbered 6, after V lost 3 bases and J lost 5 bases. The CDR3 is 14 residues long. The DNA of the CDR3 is TGTGCCTGGAGGTCGGCGGGGGGGAAAGATACGCAGTATTTT. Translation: CAWRSAGGKDTQYF.

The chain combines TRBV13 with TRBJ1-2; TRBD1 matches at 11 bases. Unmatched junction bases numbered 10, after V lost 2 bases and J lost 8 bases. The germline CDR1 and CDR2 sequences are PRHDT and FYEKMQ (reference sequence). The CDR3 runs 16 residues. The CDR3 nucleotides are TGTGCCAGCAGCTTAAGATCGGACAGGGGGCCCCAGGGCTACACCTTC. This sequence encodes CASSLRSDRGPQGYTF.

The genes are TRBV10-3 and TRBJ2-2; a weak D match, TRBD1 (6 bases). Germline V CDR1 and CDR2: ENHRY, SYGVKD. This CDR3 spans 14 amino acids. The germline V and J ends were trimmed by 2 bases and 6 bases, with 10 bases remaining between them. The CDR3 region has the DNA TGTGCCATCAGTGAGGACAGGAAACCCGGGGAGCTGTTTTTT. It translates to CAISEDRKPGELFF.

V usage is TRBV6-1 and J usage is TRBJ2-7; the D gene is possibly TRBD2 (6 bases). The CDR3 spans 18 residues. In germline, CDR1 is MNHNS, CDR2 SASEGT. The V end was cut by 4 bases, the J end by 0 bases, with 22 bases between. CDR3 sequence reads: CASSAAGGKGLSSYEQYF. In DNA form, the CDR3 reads TGTGCCAGCAGTGCCGCCGGCGGGAAGGGGCTGAGCTCCTACGAGCAGTACTTC.